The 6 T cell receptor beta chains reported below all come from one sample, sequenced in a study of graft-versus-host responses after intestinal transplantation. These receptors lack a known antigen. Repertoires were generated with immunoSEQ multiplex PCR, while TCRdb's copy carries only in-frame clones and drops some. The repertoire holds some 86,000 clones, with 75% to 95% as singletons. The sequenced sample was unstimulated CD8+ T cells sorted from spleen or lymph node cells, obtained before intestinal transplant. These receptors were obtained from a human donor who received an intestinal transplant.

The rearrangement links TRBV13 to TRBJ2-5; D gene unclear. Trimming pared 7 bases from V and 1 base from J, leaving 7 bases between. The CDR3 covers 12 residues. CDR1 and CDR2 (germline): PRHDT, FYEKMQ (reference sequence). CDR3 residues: CASKGFQETQYF. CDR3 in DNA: TGTGCCAGCAAGGGATTCCAAGAGACCCAGTACTTC.

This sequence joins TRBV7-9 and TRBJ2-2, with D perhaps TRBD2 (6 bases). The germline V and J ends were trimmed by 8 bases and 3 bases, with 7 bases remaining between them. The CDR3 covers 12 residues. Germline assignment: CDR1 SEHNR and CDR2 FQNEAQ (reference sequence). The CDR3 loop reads CASGGDTGELFF. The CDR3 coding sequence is TGTGCCAGCGGCGGGGACACCGGGGAGCTGTTTTTT.

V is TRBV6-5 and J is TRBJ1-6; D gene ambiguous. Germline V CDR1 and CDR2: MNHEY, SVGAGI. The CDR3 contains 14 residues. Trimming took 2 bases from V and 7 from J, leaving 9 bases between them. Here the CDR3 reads CASSYNSGNSPLHF. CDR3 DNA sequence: TGTGCCAGCAGTTACAACAGTGGGAATTCACCCCTCCACTTT.

CDR3 nucleotide sequence: TGTGCCAGCAGACAGGGTAATCAGCCCCAGCATTTT. This codes for CASRQGNQPQHF. V usage is TRBV6-5 and J usage is TRBJ1-5; perhaps TRBD1 as D (6 bases). The CDR3 consists of 12 residues. V lost 6 bases and J 4 bases, leaving 7 bases between the germline ends. Germline assignment: CDR1 MNHEY and CDR2 SVGAGI.

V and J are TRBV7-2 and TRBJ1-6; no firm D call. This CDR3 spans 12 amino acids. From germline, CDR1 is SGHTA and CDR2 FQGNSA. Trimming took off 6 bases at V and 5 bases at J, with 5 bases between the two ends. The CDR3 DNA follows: TGTGCCAGCAGTCCAGATAATTCACCCCTCCACTTT. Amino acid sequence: CASSPDNSPLHF.

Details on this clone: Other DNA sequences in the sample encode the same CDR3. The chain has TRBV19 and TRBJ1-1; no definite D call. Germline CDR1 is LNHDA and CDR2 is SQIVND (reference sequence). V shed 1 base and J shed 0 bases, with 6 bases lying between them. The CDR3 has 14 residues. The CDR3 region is CASSIGQLNTEAFF. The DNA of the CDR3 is TGTGCCAGTAGTATAGGGCAGCTGAACACTGAAGCTTTCTTT. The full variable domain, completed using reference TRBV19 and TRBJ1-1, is DGGITQSPKYLFRKEGQNVTLSCEQNLNHDAMYWYRQDPGQGLRLIYYSQIVNDFQKGDIAEGYSVSREKKESFPLTVTSAQKNPTAFYLCASSIGQLNTEAFFGQGTRLTVV.